The 5 T cell receptor beta chains listed next were all sequenced from one sample in a study of shared clonotypes between healthy human individuals. Some clones are missing from TCRdb's copy, which holds only in-frame ones; the method was immunoSEQ multiplex PCR. The data show a few million clones, 90% to 95% seen once. The sample comprised naive CD4+ T cells from PBMCs. The subset here: CD45RA+ positively selected. Receptors originate from a man aged 18 to 30 in good health. Some clones in this sample may be carry-over from other donors' samples.

This clone was detected once. At the DNA level, this CDR3 is encoded by other sequences in the same sample as well. CDR3 sequence reads: CASSLARGRGEQFF. DNA for the CDR3: TGCGCCAGCAGCTTAGCCAGGGGGCGGGGTGAGCAGTTCTTC. This chain joins TRBV5-1 and TRBJ2-1, with 8 bases identical to TRBD1. This CDR3 has 14 amino acids. The V and J ends lost 2 bases and 9 bases, in that order; junction bases with no gene match: 7. Germline loops: CDR1 SGHRS, CDR2 YFSETQ. The whole variable domain, filled in from reference TRBV5-1 and TRBJ2-1, reads KAGVTQTPRYLIKTRGQQVTLSCSPISGHRSVSWYQQTPGQGLQFLFEYFSETQRNKGNFPGRFSGRQFSNSRSEMNVSTLELGDSALYLCASSLARGRGEQFFGPGTRLTVL.

The V and J genes are TRBV9 and TRBJ2-1; either TRBD1 or TRBD2 may supply D (6 bases each). This CDR3 region has 14 residues. The V end lost 0 bases, the J end lost 6 bases, and 10 bases lay between the germline ends. CDR1 is SGDLS and CDR2 is YYNGEE in the germline V gene. The chain's CDR3 is CASSVAWGANEQFF. For the CDR3, the DNA is TGTGCCAGCAGCGTAGCTTGGGGGGCCAATGAGCAGTTCTTC. Combining the CDR3 with reference TRBV9 and TRBJ2-1 gives the whole variable domain DSGVTQTPKHLITATGQRVTLRCSPRSGDLSVYWYQQSLDQGLQFLIQYYNGEERAKGNILERFSAQQFPDLHSELNLSSLELGDSALYFCASSVAWGANEQFFGPGTRLTVL.

The genes are TRBV18 and TRBJ2-2, with D possibly being TRBD1 or TRBD2 (5 bases each). Germline V lookup: CDR1 KGHSH, CDR2 LQKENI. Trimming left V 3 bases short and J 6 bases short, with 11 bases between. The CDR3 contains 14 residues. CDR3 sequence: CASSPRDPPGELFF. The CDR3 DNA sequence: TGTGCCAGCTCACCGAGGGACCCCCCCGGGGAGCTGTTTTTT.

For this clone: The sample contains more than one DNA sequence encoding this CDR3. The V call is TRBV28, the J call TRBJ2-3, with D hard to call. Germline loops: CDR1 MDHEN, CDR2 SYDVKM. V lost 5 bases to trimming and J lost 5 bases, with 5 bases between them. The CDR3 extends over 11 amino acids. The CDR3 coding sequence is TGTGCCAGCAGTCTAGAAGATACGCAGTATTTT. It is translated as CASSLEDTQYF.

The CDR3 is CSVQPAANYGYTF. DNA of the CDR3: TGCAGCGTTCAACCGGCAGCTAACTATGGCTACACCTTC. This chain joins TRBV29-1 and TRBJ1-2; D unresolved. The CDR3 covers 13 residues. Germline V gene lookup returns CDR1 SQVTM and CDR2 ANQGSEA. Trimming left V 5 bases short and J 0 bases short, with 10 bases between.